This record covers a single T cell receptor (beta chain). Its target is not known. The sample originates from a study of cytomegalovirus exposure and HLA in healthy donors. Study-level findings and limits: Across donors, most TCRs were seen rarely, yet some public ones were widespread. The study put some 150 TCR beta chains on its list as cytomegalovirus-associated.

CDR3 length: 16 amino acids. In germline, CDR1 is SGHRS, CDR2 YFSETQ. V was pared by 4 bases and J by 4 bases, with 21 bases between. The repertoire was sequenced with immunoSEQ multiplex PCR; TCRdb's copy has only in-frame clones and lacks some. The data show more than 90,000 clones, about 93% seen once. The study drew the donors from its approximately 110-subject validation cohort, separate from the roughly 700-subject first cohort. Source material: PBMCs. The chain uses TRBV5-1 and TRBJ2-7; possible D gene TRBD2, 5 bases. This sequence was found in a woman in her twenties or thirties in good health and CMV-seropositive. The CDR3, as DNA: TGCGCCAGCAGCACTAGGTTGGGCCCCACACAGTACGAGCAGTACTTC. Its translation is CASSTRLGPTQYEQYF.